This T cell receptor (beta chain) was sequenced during a study of CD8+ T cells in alopecia areata. General study results and limits: It was lesional scalp, especially alopecia totalis/universalis, that showed higher clonality than normal scalp.

After isolation, RNA underwent reverse transcription to generate cDNA as the sequencing template. This table comes from immunoSEQ multiplex PCR, and its TCRdb copy is limited to in-frame clones, with some not included. Among some 22,000 clones listed, 40% to 60% were seen once. A note on this clone: The antigen is not known.

The CDR3 is 11 residues long. Trimming took off 2 bases at V and 5 bases at J, with 3 bases between the two ends. Germline CDR1 reads MNHEY; CDR2 reads SVGAGI. Both peripheral blood and punch biopsies of lesional scalp skin were obtained from patients who had alopecia areata. This TCR came from a human donor with alopecia areata. Sequenced sample: NKG2D-high CD8+ T cells sorted from blood. The chain joins TRBV6-5 to TRBJ2-5, with D hard to call. The DNA of the CDR3 is TGTGCCAGCAGTTACCTCGAGACCCAGTACTTC. It translates to CASSYLETQYF.